Below, one T cell receptor (beta chain) is given with its context. The antigen it recognizes is unknown. Qualities for individual bases were not recorded, and no much larger clone is one base off. The data originate from a study of blood T cell repertoires in COVID-19 (dated by TCRdb to 2020 to 2021). About the investigation overall: The collaborator samples originated in the United States, Italy and Spain and spanned the acute and convalescent phases of COVID-19. Subjects who had been exposed to COVID-19, were actively infected with it, or had recovered from it provided the deeply sampled blood TCRbeta repertoires that made up the dataset. The material from the prospective study consisted of cDNA or gDNA derived from T cells, B-cell-depleted T cells, or PBMCs. The repertoires were made available in a free public database intended to serve as a resource for research on the immune response to SARS-CoV-2. A de-identified subject ID, COVID-19 status, age in years and sex were almost always included in the sample metadata. Samples were obtained from the ongoing ImmuneRACE study (first 160 participants) and from 1,000 to 1,500 subjects provided by 6 global collaborators. HLA class I and class II types, where available, came from metadata supplied by the sample provider rather than from assay-based typing. The paper as a whole reports these results and caveats: The amount of clinical and demographic metadata varied by source and participant and was provided uncurated.

Whole blood was collected in K2EDTA tubes by collaborating institutions according to the institutions' own protocols. Collaborator samples were shipped for TCRbeta analysis as frozen whole blood, isolated PBMCs, or DNA extracted from either sample type. Taken from the germline V gene (reference sequence), the CDR1 and CDR2 loops are SGHAT and FQDESV. V and J lose 3 bases and 1 base, and a span of 6 bases separates them. The CDR3 holds 13 amino acids from the cysteine to the phenylalanine. Only the CDR3 part of the read is kept: 39 bases, read in frame from the first base. TCRbeta CDR3 regions were amplified from genomic DNA by means of the immunoSEQ Assay, a bias-controlled multiplex PCR. In the original analysis: The number of nucleated cells in each sample was estimated from the amplification of reference gene primers within the assay. To quantify the absolute abundance of each unique TCRbeta CDR3 rearrangement, sequence reads were collapsed and filtered. For each sample, productive Simpson clonality was calculated as the square root of Simpson's diversity index across productive rearrangements. TCRdb limited this immuneACCESS table to in-frame rearrangements with V and J called. A share of clones is missing; checked studies link under half to unresolved V genes, and the rest is unexplained. D and trimming come from the DNA, and the V and J calls and clone size come from that table. This sample comprises under 50,000 clones, around 82% of them detected only once. The top ten constitute approximately 4% of the sample.

The sample taken for sequencing was peripheral blood. The rearrangement combines TRBV11-1 with TRBJ2-5; the D gene cannot be named for sure. The sequence was obtained from a woman aged 70 to 79 with acute or convalescent COVID-19. The nucleotide sequence reads TGTGCCAGCAGCTTTGGCAGCCAAGAGACCCAGTACTTC. This sequence encodes CASSFGSQETQYF.